This is a list of T cell receptor beta chains from one sample in a study of tumor-infiltrating lymphocytes in primary liver carcinoma. TCRdb called the multiplex PCR reads again in MiXCR, with one record for every CDR3 protein. The data hold hundreds of thousands of distinct CDR3 sequences, with roughly 60% observed a single time. The source material was peripheral blood. The receptors shown here come from a man aged 35 to 55 with primary liver carcinoma and hepatitis B virus infection. Both conserved end residues are trimmed from each CDR3. A row's size may be missing; if present it is once, few, many or a size class.

CDR3 | V | size
ASSVTRDSAYNEQF | TRBV5-4 | .
ASSQASRGLDTGELF | TRBV14 | .
ASSLDPNSYNEQF | TRBV5-1 | once
DSSEASFYYEQY | TRBV6-1 | .
ASSSLPDLAGELF | TRBV10-1 | few
ASRAQGTLEQF | TRBV12-3/TRBV12-4 | once
ASSQDPKGHSGNTIY | TRBV4-1 | few
ASSKGHRTDTQY | TRBV21-1 | few
ARTGGLETWKDTQY | TRBV12-3/TRBV12-4 | .
TWSEVGLGKNIQY | TRBV30 | .
ASSRLVGNEEF | TRBV11-3 | .
SVEWTGIYEQY | TRBV29-1 | many
ASSPLSEEGQPQH | TRBV7-9 | .
AISGPGLASSTDTQY | TRBV10-3 | many
TSSFGTSTDTQY | TRBV11-1 | .
ASPLGLEGEQF | TRBV7-9 | .
ASSLQGASYEQY | TRBV14 | .
ASSYSTGGGADTQY | TRBV6-2/TRBV6-3 | few
ASSLGRGTEKLF | TRBV7-9 | .
ANSEGGWDQPQH | TRBV10-2 | .
ANSQEEAGGPSEQF | TRBV4-1 | .
ASSLGTSNEHF | TRBV5-4 | once
ASRDSGYTGELF | TRBV10-1 | few
SVYREGTEAF | TRBV29-1 | many
ASIQWKGRKNTGELF | TRBV12-3/TRBV12-4 | .
ATSDLRKGQETQY | TRBV24-1 | few
ASSTRPSGQGNEQY | TRBV4-3 | many
ASQPQTLAGGRF | TRBV7-9 | many
ASSLGATDEQY | TRBV11-3 | .
ASSPRGVFYGYT | TRBV4-1 | many
ASSMGETQY | TRBV4-1 | .
AWMGASGSWETQY | TRBV30 | .
ASSLRSGRNEQF | TRBV28 | .
ASSLPTRDQPQY | TRBV11-3 | .
ASNSQGADNYGYT | TRBV6-6 | many
ASSLAARRTEAF | TRBV12-3/TRBV12-4 | many
TSSSGNTEAF | TRBV12-3/TRBV12-4 | .
AWKGQGLGGELF | TRBV30 | .
ASSRKRSYGQY | TRBV11-1 | .
ASSLAGGTSGIYEQY | TRBV12-3/TRBV12-4 | many
SVGWDRARETQY | TRBV29-1 | many
ASSYERGRGYT | TRBV6-5 | .
SVSGTSSGANVLT | TRBV29-1 | many
ASNLGMSNTGELF | TRBV4-3 | .
ASSIRGQMNTEAF | TRBV19 | .
ASSSGGSSVGTRTDAQY | TRBV11-1 | .
ASSDDGQGAVGYT | TRBV2 | .
VSSPWTGVGNYEQY | TRBV7-9 | .
ASTTTGANYGYT | TRBV7-9 | .
ASSLSGRTTEAF | TRBV5-6 | .
ASSWGGGTEQF | TRBV5-6 | few
ASSEVSGAAYSEQF | TRBV6-1 | .
ASSLSTGALNQPQH | TRBV28 | many